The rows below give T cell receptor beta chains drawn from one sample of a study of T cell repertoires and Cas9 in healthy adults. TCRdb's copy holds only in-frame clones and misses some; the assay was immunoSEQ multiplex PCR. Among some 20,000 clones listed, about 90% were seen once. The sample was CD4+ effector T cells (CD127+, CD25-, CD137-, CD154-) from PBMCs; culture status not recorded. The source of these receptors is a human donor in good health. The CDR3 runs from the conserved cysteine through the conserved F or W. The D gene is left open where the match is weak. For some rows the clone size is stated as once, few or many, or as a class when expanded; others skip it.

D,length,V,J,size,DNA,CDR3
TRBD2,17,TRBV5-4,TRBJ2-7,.,TGTGCCAGCAGCGTTCAACGACCGGGACTAGCCACCGACGAGCAGTACTTC,CASSVQRPGLATDEQYF
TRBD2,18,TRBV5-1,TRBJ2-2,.,TGCGCCAGCAGTCATACTATTAGCGGGAGTTTTAACACCGGGGAGCTGTTTTTT,CASSHTISGSFNTGELFF
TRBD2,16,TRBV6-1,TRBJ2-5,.,TGTGCCAGCAGTGACGGGCTAGCGGGAGGGGAAGAGACCCAGTACTTC,CASSDGLAGGEETQYF
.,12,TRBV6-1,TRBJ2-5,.,TGTGCCAGCGCCGACGTGGGAGAGACCCAGTACTTC,CASADVGETQYF
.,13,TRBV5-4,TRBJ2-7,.,TGTGCCAGCAGCTTGACCGGGAGCTACGAGCAGTACTTC,CASSLTGSYEQYF
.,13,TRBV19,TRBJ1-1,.,TGTGCCAGTAAGCGTCAGGTCGACACTGAAGCTTTCTTT,CASKRQVDTEAFF
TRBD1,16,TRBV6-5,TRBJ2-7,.,TGTGCCAGCAGCTACCAAAGGGGACAGGGCGCCTACGAGCAGTACTTC,CASSYQRGQGAYEQYF
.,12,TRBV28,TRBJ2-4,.,TGTGCCAGCAGCCAGGCCGAAAACATTCAGTACTTC,CASSQAENIQYF
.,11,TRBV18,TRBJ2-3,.,TGTGCCAGCTCACCACAAGATACGCAGTATTTT,CASSPQDTQYF
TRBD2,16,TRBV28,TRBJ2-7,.,TGTGCCAGCAGTTTCGGGACTAGCGGGATCCCCTACGAGCAGTACTTC,CASSFGTSGIPYEQYF
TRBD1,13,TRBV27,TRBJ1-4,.,TGTGCCACCTCGGGGACAGGGGGAGAAAAACTGTTTTTT,CATSGTGGEKLFF
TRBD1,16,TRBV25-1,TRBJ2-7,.,TGTGCCAGCAGTGAATGGTCCGGGACAGGGGCCTACGAGCAGTACTTC,CASSEWSGTGAYEQYF
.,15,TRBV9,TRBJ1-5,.,TGTGCCAGCAGCGTTGATCCGGGGCACGATCAGCCCCAGCATTTT,CASSVDPGHDQPQHF
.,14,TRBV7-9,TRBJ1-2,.,TGTGCCAGCAGCTTAGAAGTCCCGGGTCGAAGCTACACCTTC,CASSLEVPGRSYTF
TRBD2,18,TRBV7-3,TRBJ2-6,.,TGTGCCAGCAGCCAGACTAGCACCCTTTTCTCTGGGGCCAACGTCCTGACTTTC,CASSQTSTLFSGANVLTF
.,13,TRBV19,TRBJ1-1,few,TGTGCCAGTAGTAGGCAGCCGAACACTGAAGCTTTCTTT,CASSRQPNTEAFF
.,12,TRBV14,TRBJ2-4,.,TGTGCCAGCAGCCAAGCAGGAAACATTCAGTACTTC,CASSQAGNIQYF
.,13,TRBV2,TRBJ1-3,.,TGTGCCAGCAGTGCGTTACAGGGTAACACCATATATTTT,CASSALQGNTIYF
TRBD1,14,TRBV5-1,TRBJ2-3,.,TGCGCCAGTTCGGGACAGGGGATCGCAGATACGCAGTATTTT,CASSGQGIADTQYF
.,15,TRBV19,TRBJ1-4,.,TGTGCCAGTAGTATGATGGGTCAGATAAATGAAAAACTGTTTTTT,CASSMMGQINEKLFF
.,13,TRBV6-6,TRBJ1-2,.,TGTGCCAGCAAACAACCGACAGATTATGGCTACACCTTC,CASKQPTDYGYTF
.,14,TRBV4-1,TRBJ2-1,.,TGCGCCAGCAGCCAGGACCCAAACCCCAATGAGCAGTTCTTC,CASSQDPNPNEQFF
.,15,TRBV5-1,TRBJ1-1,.,TGCGCCAGCAGCACGAACAGGGTCGGGAACACTGAAGCTTTCTTT,CASSTNRVGNTEAFF
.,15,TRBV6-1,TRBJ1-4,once,TGTGCCAGCACCTCGATCTATCAGGGGAATGAAAAACTGTTTTTT,CASTSIYQGNEKLFF
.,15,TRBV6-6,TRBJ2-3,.,TGTGCCAGCAGTTACTCGCGTCAGGGTCCAGGTACGCAGTATTTT,CASSYSRQGPGTQYF
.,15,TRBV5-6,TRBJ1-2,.,TGTGCCAGCAGCTTCGGGGAGAGGGCTAACTATGGCTACACCTTC,CASSFGERANYGYTF
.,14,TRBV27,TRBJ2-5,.,TGTGCCAGCAGTTTATTTTTCGGTTCAGAGACCCAGTACTTC,CASSLFFGSETQYF
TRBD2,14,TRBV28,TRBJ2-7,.,TGTGCCAGCGGCCAACTAGCGGATACTTACGAGCAGTACTTC,CASGQLADTYEQYF
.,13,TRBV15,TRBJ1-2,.,TGTGCCACCAGCAGAGATTGGGGGCGAGGCTACACCTTC,CATSRDWGRGYTF
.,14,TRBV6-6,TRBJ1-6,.,TGTGCCAGCAGACCACCAGGGTTGGATTCACCCCTCCACTTT,CASRPPGLDSPLHF